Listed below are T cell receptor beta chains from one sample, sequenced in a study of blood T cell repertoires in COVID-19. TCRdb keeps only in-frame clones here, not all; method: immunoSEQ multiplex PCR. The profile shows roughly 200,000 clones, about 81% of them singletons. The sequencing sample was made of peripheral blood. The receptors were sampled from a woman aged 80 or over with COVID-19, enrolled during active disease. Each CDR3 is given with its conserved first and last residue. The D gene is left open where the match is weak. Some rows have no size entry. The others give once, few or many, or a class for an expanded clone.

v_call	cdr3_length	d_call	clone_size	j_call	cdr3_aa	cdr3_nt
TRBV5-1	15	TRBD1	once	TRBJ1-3	CASSQSTGAGNTIYF	TGCGCCAGCAGCCAATCCACAGGGGCTGGAAACACCATATATTTT
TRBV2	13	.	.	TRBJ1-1	CASREDLNTEAFF	TGTGCCAGCAGGGAGGATCTGAACACTGAAGCTTTCTTT
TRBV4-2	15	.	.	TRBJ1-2	CASSQESGLDYGYTF	TGTGCCAGCAGCCAAGAATCGGGGTTGGACTATGGCTACACCTTC
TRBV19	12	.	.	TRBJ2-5	CASSHPQETQYF	TGTGCCAGTAGCCATCCCCAAGAGACCCAGTACTTC
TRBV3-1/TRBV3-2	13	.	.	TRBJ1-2	CASSQMADYGYTF	TGTGCCAGCAGCCAAATGGCAGACTATGGCTACACCTTC
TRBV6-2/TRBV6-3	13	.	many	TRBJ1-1	CASSYGWSFEAFF	TGTGCCAGCAGTTACGGGTGGAGTTTTGAAGCTTTCTTT
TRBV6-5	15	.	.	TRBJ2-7	CASSYSAGLSYEQYF	TGTGCCAGCAGTTACTCGGCAGGGCTTTCGTACGAGCAGTACTTC
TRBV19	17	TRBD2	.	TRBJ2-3	CASTRGAGGPEADTQYF	TGTGCCAGTACCCGAGGAGCGGGAGGGCCCGAGGCAGATACGCAGTATTTT
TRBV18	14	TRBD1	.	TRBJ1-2	CASSPGQGLYGYTF	TGTGCCAGCTCACCCGGACAGGGGCTCTATGGCTACACCTTC
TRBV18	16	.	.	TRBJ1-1	CASSPTGIPLNTEAFF	TGTGCCAGCTCGCCCACAGGGATCCCCTTGAACACTGAAGCTTTCTTT
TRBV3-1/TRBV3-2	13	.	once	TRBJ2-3	CASSQGGVDTQYF	TGTGCCAGCAGCCAAGGGGGGGTAGATACGCAGTATTTT
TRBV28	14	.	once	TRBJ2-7	CASRGSGGTYEQYF	TGTGCCAGCCGCGGCTCGGGCGGGACCTACGAGCAGTACTTC